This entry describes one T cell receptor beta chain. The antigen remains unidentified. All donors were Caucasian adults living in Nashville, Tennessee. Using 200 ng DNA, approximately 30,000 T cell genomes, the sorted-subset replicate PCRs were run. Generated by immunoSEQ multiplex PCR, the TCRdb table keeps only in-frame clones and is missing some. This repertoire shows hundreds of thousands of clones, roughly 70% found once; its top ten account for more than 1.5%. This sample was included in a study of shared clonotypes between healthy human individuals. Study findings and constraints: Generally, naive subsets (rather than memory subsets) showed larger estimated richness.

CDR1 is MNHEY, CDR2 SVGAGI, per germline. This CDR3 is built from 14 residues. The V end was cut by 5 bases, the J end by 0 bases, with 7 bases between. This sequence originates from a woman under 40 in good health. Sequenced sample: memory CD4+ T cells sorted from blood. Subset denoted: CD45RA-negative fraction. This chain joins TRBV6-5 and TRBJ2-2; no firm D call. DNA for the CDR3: TGTGCCAGCAGTCTCCAGGCGAACACCGGGGAGCTGTTTTTT. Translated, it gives CASSLQANTGELFF.